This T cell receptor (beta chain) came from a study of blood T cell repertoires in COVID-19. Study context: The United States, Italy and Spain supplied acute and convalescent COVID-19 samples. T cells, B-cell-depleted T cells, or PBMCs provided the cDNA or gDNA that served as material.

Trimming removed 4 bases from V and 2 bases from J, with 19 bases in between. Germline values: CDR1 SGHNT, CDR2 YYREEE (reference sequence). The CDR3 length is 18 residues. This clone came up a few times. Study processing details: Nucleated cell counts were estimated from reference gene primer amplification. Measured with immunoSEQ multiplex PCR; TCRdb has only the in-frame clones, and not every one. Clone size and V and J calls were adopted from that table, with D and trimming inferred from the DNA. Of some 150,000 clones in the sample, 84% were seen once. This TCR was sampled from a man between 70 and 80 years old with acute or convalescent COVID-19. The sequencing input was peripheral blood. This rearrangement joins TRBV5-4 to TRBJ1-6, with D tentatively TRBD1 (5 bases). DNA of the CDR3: TGTGCCAGCAGCCTTGCTAAAGACAGTGGAACCTATAATTCACCCCTCCACTTT. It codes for CASSLAKDSGTYNSPLHF.